The sequence of this TCR beta chain was determined in a study of blood T cell repertoires in COVID-19. Study context: The United States, Italy and Spain were the sources of the acute and convalescent COVID-19 samples. Nucleic acid was either cDNA or gDNA, and it came from T cells, B-cell-depleted T cells, or PBMCs.

Germline CDR1 is SGHRS and CDR2 is YFSETQ. The V and J ends lost 5 bases and 3 bases, in that order; junction bases with no gene match: 13. CDR3 size: 19 residues. Authors' processing steps: It was from reference gene primer amplification that nucleated cell counts were estimated. Only in-frame clones appear in the TCRdb table, and some are missing; sequencing was by immunoSEQ multiplex PCR. Clonal size and the V and J genes are those of that table, whereas D and trimming came from the DNA. This sample has roughly 80,000 clones, with about 90% found just once. Material: peripheral blood. This chain links TRBV5-1 with TRBJ2-1; 14 bases line up with TRBD2. This TCR was sampled from a man aged 45 to 65 with active COVID-19. The CDR3 region has the DNA TGCGCCAGCAGTTCCGCCGGGACTAGCGGGAGAACGGTCTACAATGAGCAGTTCTTC. Its protein is CASSSAGTSGRTVYNEQFF.